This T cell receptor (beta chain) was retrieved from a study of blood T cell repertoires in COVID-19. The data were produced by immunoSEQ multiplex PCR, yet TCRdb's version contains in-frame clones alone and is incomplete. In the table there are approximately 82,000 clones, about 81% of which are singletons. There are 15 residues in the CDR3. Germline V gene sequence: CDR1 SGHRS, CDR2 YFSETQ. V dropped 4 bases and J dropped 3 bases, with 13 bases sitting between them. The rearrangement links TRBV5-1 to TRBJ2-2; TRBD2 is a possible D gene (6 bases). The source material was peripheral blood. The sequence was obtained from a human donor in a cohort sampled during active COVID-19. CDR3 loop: CASSPTRGDTGELFF. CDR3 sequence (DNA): TGCGCCAGCAGCCCCACGCGGGGAGACACCGGGGAGCTGTTTTTT.